A single sample is the source of the 23 T cell receptor beta chains below, sequenced in a study of shared T cell receptors in the human thymus. Sequencing was performed with immunoSEQ multiplex PCR; in TCRdb, only in-frame clones are kept and a portion is missing. The table includes about 610,000 clones, around 87% detected once. The same sample was also studied in work on human thymus T cells.

Specimen: thymocytes. The receptors were gathered from a boy in the first two years of life with a congenital heart defect.

In nucleotides, the CDR3 is TGTGCCAGCTCACCGGACAGCTCGCTAGCCAAAAACATTCAGTACTTC. As protein: CASSPDSSLAKNIQYF. This rearrangement joins TRBV18 to TRBJ2-4; D might be TRBD1 (6 bases). V was trimmed by 3 bases and J by 0 bases, leaving 12 bases between them. CDR1 and CDR2 from the germline V gene are KGHSH and LQKENI. The CDR3 length is 16 residues. The whole variable domain, filled in from reference TRBV18 and TRBJ2-4, reads NAGVMQNPRHLVRRRGQEARLRCSPMKGHSHVYWYRQLPEEGLKFMVYLQKENIIDESGMPKERFSAEFPKEGPSILRIQQVVRGDSAAYFCASSPDSSLAKNIQYFGAGTRLSVL.

This clone has only one observation. CDR3 bases: TGTGCCAGCAACAGGGGACGGGATTTGGGGTATGGCTACACCTTC. Its protein is CASNRGRDLGYGYTF. The V and J genes are TRBV6-4 and TRBJ1-2; TRBD1 matches 7 bases. Germline V CDR1 and CDR2: MRHNA, SNTAGT. This CDR3 comprises 15 residues. V trimming: 7 bases; J trimming: 5 bases; junction bases outside the gene matches: 13.

This chain connects TRBV5-4 to TRBJ1-2, with D possibly being TRBD1 (5 bases). The V and J ends lost 10 bases and 8 bases respectively, with 15 bases between them. Per the germline V gene, CDR1 is SGHNT and CDR2 is YYREEE (reference sequence). This CDR3 is built from 11 residues. The CDR3 DNA follows: TGTGCCTTCGGGGGTCCCAGGGGCTACACCTTC. Encoded protein: CAFGGPRGYTF.

The CDR3 sequence: CASSLEGYGDPYEQYF. The DNA of the CDR3 is TGCGCCAGCAGCTTGGAGGGGTATGGTGACCCCTACGAGCAGTACTTC. The J gene is TRBJ2-7, the V gene TRBV5-1; TRBD1 is a possible D gene (5 bases). The germline V gene has CDR1 SGHRS and CDR2 YFSETQ. The CDR3 is 16 residues long. V lost 0 bases and J 2 bases, leaving 15 bases between the germline ends.

In nucleotides, the CDR3 is TGTGCCAGCAGCCGGAGGGGGACAGGGGGCATCGACGAGCAGTACTTC. It encodes CASSRRGTGGIDEQYF. The V call is TRBV11-2, the J call TRBJ2-7; 12 bases are shared with TRBD1. The CDR3 loop spans 16 amino acids. The junction had 10 bases not matched to a gene; V was cut back by 5 bases and J by 5 bases. The V gene's germline CDR1 is SGHAT and CDR2 FQNNGV. The full variable domain, its missing parts supplied by reference TRBV11-2 and TRBJ2-7, is EAGVAQSPRYKIIEKRQSVAFWCNPISGHATLYWYQQILGQGPKLLIQFQNNGVVDDSQLPKDRFSAERLKGVDSTLKIQPAKLEDSAVYLCASSRRGTGGIDEQYFGPGTRLTVT.

The gene calls are TRBV27 and TRBJ2-4, with D possibly matching TRBD2 (5 bases). Germline V gene sequence: CDR1 MNHEY, CDR2 SMNVEV (reference sequence). The CDR3 contains 15 residues. V lost 5 bases and J lost 7, with 18 bases in between. CDR3 in amino acids: CASSPTPWPGNIQYF. The CDR3 coding sequence is TGTGCCAGCAGTCCCACCCCTTGGCCGGGGAACATTCAGTACTTC.

CDR3 coding DNA: TGTGCCAGCAGCTTGGGGTACAGGGATGGCTACACCTTC. Its protein product is CASSLGYRDGYTF. The J gene is TRBJ1-2, the V gene TRBV5-6, with D possibly matching TRBD1 (6 bases). CDR1 is SGHDT and CDR2 is YYEEEE in the germline V gene. The ends were cut back, 0 bases at V and 6 bases at J, with 9 bases in the middle. The CDR3 runs 13 residues.

V is TRBV6-6 and J is TRBJ2-5; 9 bases are a match to TRBD1. With V trimmed by 5 bases and J by 2 bases, 3 bases remained unmatched. The germline V gene encodes CDR1 MNHNY and CDR2 SVGAGI (reference sequence). The CDR3 sequence is 14 residues long. CDR3 nucleotide sequence: TGTGCCAGCAGTGGACAGGGGTGGCAAGAGACCCAGTACTTC. Protein product: CASSGQGWQETQYF.

The gene calls are TRBV15 and TRBJ2-7; TRBD2 matches at 7 bases. Germline trimming cut 0 bases from V and 2 bases from J; bases unmatched to any gene: 10. There are 17 residues in the CDR3. The germline V gene encodes CDR1 LNHNV and CDR2 YYDKDF (reference sequence). The chain's CDR3 is CATSRDKRTSTPYEQYF. For the CDR3, the DNA is TGTGCCACCAGCAGAGATAAGAGGACTAGTACCCCCTACGAGCAGTACTTC.

This chain uses TRBV28 with TRBJ2-7; 9 bases are a match to TRBD1. Germline CDR1 is MDHEN and CDR2 is SYDVKM. The V segment lost 2 bases and the J segment 2 bases; nucleotides outside the gene matches: 16. CDR3 length: 19 amino acids. Here the CDR3 DNA reads TGTGCCAGCAGTTTAAATCGCGACAGGGGGGTTACCGAGCCCTACGAGCAGTACTTC. This encodes CASSLNRDRGVTEPYEQYF.

The chain is built from TRBV6-6 and TRBJ2-7, with TRBD2 as a possible D gene (6 bases). CDR3 size: 13 residues. CDR1 is MNHNY and CDR2 is SVGAGI in the germline V gene (reference sequence). The V end was cut by 3 bases, the J end by 3 bases, with 9 bases between. CDR3 residues: CASSYRRDYEQYF. The CDR3 region has the DNA TGTGCCAGCAGTTATAGGCGGGACTACGAGCAGTACTTC.

The gene calls are TRBV28 and TRBJ2-7, with 9 bases matching TRBD2. Germline CDR1 and CDR2: MDHEN and SYDVKM. Trimming at V came to 5 bases and at J to 4 bases, leaving 12 bases not matched to a gene. The CDR3 is 16 amino acids. The DNA for the CDR3 is TGTGCCAGCAGTACAATAGCGGGAGAGGCTAGTTACGAGCAGTACTTC. Amino acid sequence: CASSTIAGEASYEQYF. The full variable domain, rest sourced from reference TRBV28 and TRBJ2-7, is DVKVTQSSRYLVKRTGEKVFLECVQDMDHENMFWYRQDPGLGLRLIYFSYDVKMKEKGDIPEGYSVSREKKERFSLILESASTNQTSMYLCASSTIAGEASYEQYFGPGTRLTVT.

The chain recombines TRBV30 with TRBJ2-7, with a weak D call TRBD1 (5 bases). Germline CDR1 and CDR2: GTSNPN and SVGIG (reference sequence). CDR3 length: 13 residues. V lost 2 bases and J lost 0, with 8 bases in between. DNA of the CDR3: TGTGCCTGGAGTTACAGGAGCTCCTACGAGCAGTACTTC. Translation gives CAWSYRSSYEQYF.

CDR3 protein: CASSPPGGSRSYNEQFF. DNA of the CDR3: TGCGCCAGCAGCCCGCCGGGAGGGTCGCGCTCCTACAATGAGCAGTTCTTC. The rearrangement links TRBV4-3 to TRBJ2-1, with TRBD2 matching 8 bases. From germline, CDR1 is LGHNA and CDR2 YSLEER. The V segment lost 4 bases and the J segment 0 bases; nucleotides outside the gene matches: 8. The CDR3 extends over 17 amino acids.

The chain is built from TRBV28 and TRBJ1-4, with D tentatively TRBD1 (5 bases). The V gene's germline CDR1 is MDHEN and CDR2 SYDVKM. Trimming removed 7 bases from V and 7 bases from J, with 16 bases in between. The length of the CDR3 is 14 residues. The CDR3 DNA follows: TGTGCCAGCACCGTAGGGGCAAGGGGTGAAAAACTGTTTTTT. It specifies CASTVGARGEKLFF.

This clone was recorded a few times. V and J are TRBV19 and TRBJ1-3; D ambiguous. The V gene's germline CDR1 is LNHDA and CDR2 SQIVND (reference sequence). V lost 6 bases and J 2 bases, leaving 17 bases between the germline ends. This CDR3 contains 16 residues. The DNA of the CDR3 is TGTGCCAGTAGGACGGAGGAGTCGCGACCTGGAAACACCATATATTTT. Its translation: CASRTEESRPGNTIYF.

The gene calls are TRBV11-1 and TRBJ1-1, with D possibly TRBD1 on 6 matching bases. The CDR3 length is 11 residues. Trimming removed 3 bases from V and 7 bases from J, with 6 bases in between. Germline CDR1 reads SGHAT; CDR2 reads FQDESV (reference sequence). The CDR3 DNA sequence: TGTGCCAGCAGCTTGACAGGTGAAGCTTTCTTT. It specifies CASSLTGEAFF. Based on the CDR3 plus reference TRBV11-1 and TRBJ1-1, the full variable domain is EAEVAQSPRYKITEKSQAVAFWCDPISGHATLYWYRQILGQGPELLVQFQDESVVDDSQLPKDRFSAERLKGVDSTLKIQPAELGDSAMYLCASSLTGEAFFGQGTRLTVV.

The V call is TRBV28, the J call TRBJ1-3, with D maybe TRBD1 (5 bases). V lost 5 bases and J lost 4, with 24 bases in between. In germline, CDR1 is MDHEN, CDR2 SYDVKM. The CDR3 runs 18 residues. In DNA form, the CDR3 reads TGTGCCAGCAGTCCCTCGCTATCGAGGGGACTGGCGGGAAACACCATATATTTT. Translated, it gives CASSPSLSRGLAGNTIYF.

The rearrangement uses TRBV11-2 and TRBJ1-2; 7 bases match TRBD1. Trimming at V came to 1 base and at J to 7 bases, leaving 3 bases not matched to a gene. Germline V gene data show CDR1 as SGHAT and CDR2 as FQNNGV. The CDR3 is made up of 13 amino acids. DNA of the CDR3: TGTGCCAGCAGCTTAGGACAGGGTCGTGGCTACACCTTC. This sequence encodes CASSLGQGRGYTF.

This clone occurred once. The V and J genes are TRBV14 and TRBJ2-7; tentatively, D is TRBD2 (6 bases). V was pared by 0 bases and J by 5 bases, with 14 bases between. CDR1 is SGHDN, CDR2 FVKESK, per germline. There are 15 residues in the CDR3. The CDR3 here is CASSQDLLAVNEQYF. The CDR3 DNA is TGTGCCAGCAGCCAAGATCTACTAGCAGTCAACGAGCAGTACTTC.

V and J are TRBV27 and TRBJ2-7, with TRBD1 matching over 8 bases. The CDR3 length is 16 residues. Germline lookup yields CDR1 MNHEY and CDR2 SMNVEV (reference sequence). V lost 2 bases and J lost 3; bases outside the gene matches: 9. CDR3 sequence: CASSLRTGRFFYEQYF. The CDR3 DNA follows: TGTGCCAGCAGTTTAAGGACAGGGCGGTTTTTCTACGAGCAGTACTTC.

The chain is built from TRBV7-2 and TRBJ2-3, with 12 bases lining up with TRBD2. The CDR3 runs 17 residues. Germline V gene sequence: CDR1 SGHTA, CDR2 FQGNSA. The V gene end was trimmed by 3 bases and the J gene end by 4 bases; junction bases not matched to a gene: 8. CDR3: CASSFGLAGSRADTQYF. The CDR3 DNA sequence: TGTGCCAGCAGCTTCGGACTAGCGGGATCAAGGGCAGATACGCAGTATTTT.

The genes are TRBV5-4 and TRBJ1-1; D uncertain. The V end was cut by 6 bases, the J end by 0 bases, with 21 bases between. The V gene's germline CDR1 is SGHNT and CDR2 YYREEE (reference sequence). The length of the CDR3 is 17 residues. The CDR3 sequence is CASTRVPGFGMNTEAFF. DNA of the CDR3: TGTGCCAGCACCCGGGTTCCGGGATTTGGGATGAACACTGAAGCTTTCTTT.